This T cell receptor (beta chain) was sequenced in a study of early T cells in non-severe SARS-CoV-2 infection. Study at large: The authors sequenced bulk RNA from unsorted whole blood, leaving chains unpaired.

General observations from the study: Matching with VDJdb favored anti-spike CD8 responses (missing private and CD4 specificities).

V was clipped by 4 bases and J by 5 bases; unmatched bases: 10. In germline, CDR1 is SGHRS, CDR2 YFSETQ. CDR3 length: 15 residues. Attachment of unique molecular identifiers was made to individual cDNA molecules. TCRdb independently ran MiXCR on the 5' RACE reads; one entry per CDR3 protein. The sample has about 33,000 distinct CDR3 sequences, approximately 5% seen once. This clonotype was seen repeatedly, ten times or more. Its antigen remains unknown. This receptor was identified in an adult who was a healthcare worker with PCR-confirmed SARS-CoV-2 infection or an uninfected control (not recorded which). Sequencing was done on a sample of whole blood. This sequence joins TRBV5-1 and TRBJ2-5; 8 bases map to TRBD1. The CDR3 bases are TGCGCCAGCAGCCCACGGACAGGGAGTAGCGAGACCCAGTACTTC. Protein: CASSPRTGSSETQYF.